This T cell receptor (beta chain) was obtained from a study of response to subunit inactivated influenza vaccine. Study findings and constraints: Authors suggested that a seasonal influenza vaccination recruits few new T cells each time.

This CDR3 has 12 residues. CDR1 and CDR2 (germline): MNHNS, SASEGT. Trimming pared 5 bases from V and 0 bases from J, leaving 4 bases between. This clonotype was observed a handful of times. Its matching antigen is unknown. From the RT-PCR reads, TCRdb called clonotypes with MiXCR, one entry per CDR3 protein. Among around 160,000 distinct CDR3 sequences, roughly a tenth were seen once, and the ten largest hold around an eighth. This clonotype was sampled from a man in his fifties who received an inactivated influenza vaccine. The rearrangement joins TRBV6-1 to TRBJ1-2; D not resolved. The sequencing used non-naive T cells sorted from PBMCs, collected 45 days after vaccination. This chain's CDR3 is CASSPANYGYTF. In DNA form, the CDR3 reads TGTGCCAGCAGTCCGGCTAACTATGGCTACACCTTC.